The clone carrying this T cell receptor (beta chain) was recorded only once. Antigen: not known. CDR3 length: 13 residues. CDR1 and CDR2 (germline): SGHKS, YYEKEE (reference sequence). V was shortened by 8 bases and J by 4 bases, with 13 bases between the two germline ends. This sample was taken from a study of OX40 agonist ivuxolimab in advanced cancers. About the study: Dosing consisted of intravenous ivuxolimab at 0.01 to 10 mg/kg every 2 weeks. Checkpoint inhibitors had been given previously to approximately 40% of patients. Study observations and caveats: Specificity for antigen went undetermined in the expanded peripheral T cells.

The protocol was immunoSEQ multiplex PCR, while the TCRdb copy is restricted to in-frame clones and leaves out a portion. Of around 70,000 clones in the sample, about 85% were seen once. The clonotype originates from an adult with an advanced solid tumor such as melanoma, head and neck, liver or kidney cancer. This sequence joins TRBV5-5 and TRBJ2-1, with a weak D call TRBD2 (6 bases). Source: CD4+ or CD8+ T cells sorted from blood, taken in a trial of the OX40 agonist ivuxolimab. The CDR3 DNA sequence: TGTGCCAGTCGGCTAGCGCCTTACAATGAGCAGTTCTTC. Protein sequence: CASRLAPYNEQFF.